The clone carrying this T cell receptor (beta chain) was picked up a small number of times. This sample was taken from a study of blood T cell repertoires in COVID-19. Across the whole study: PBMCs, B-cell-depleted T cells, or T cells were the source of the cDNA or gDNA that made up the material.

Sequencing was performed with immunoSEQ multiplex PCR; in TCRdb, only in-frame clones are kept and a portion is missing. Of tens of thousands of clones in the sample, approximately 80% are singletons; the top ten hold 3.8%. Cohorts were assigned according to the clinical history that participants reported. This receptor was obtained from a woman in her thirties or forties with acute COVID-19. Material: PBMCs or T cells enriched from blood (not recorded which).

This CDR3 is CAIGTGGNYGYTF. CDR3 nucleotides: TGTGCCATCGGAACAGGGGGCAATTATGGCTACACCTTC. The V call is TRBV10-3, the J call TRBJ1-2; 9 positions agree with TRBD1. V shed 8 bases and J 5 bases; nucleotides not matched to a gene: 6. CDR3 length: 13 amino acids. CDR1 and CDR2 (germline): ENHRY, SYGVKD.